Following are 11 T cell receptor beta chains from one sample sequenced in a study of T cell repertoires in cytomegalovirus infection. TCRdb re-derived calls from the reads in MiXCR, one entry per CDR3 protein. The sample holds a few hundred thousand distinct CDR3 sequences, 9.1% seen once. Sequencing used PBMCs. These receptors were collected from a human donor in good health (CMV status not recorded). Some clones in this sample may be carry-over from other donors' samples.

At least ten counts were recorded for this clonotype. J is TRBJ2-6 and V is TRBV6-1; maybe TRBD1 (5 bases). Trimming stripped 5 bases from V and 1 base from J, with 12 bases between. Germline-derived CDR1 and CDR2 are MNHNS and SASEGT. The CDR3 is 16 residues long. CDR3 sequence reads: CASSLSQGSGANVLTF. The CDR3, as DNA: TGTGCCAGCAGTCTAAGCCAGGGATCTGGGGCCAACGTCCTGACTTTC.

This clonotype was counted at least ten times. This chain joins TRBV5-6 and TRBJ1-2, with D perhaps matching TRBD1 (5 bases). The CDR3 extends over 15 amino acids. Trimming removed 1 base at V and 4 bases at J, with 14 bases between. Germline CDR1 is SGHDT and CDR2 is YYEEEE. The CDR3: CASSLQGVRTYGYTF. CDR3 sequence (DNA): TGTGCCAGCAGCTTGCAGGGAGTTAGGACCTATGGCTACACCTTC.

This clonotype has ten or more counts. The CDR3 sequence: CASSLVRLDYNEQFF. The CDR3 DNA sequence: TGTGCCAGCAGCTTAGTGCGGCTTGACTACAATGAGCAGTTCTTC. The chain has TRBV7-2 and TRBJ2-1; D is ambiguous. This CDR3 contains 15 residues. The V end was cut by 1 base, the J end by 3 bases, with 10 bases between. Germline CDR1 SGHTA, CDR2 FQGNSA. Full variable domain (rest looked up from reference TRBV7-2 and TRBJ2-1): GAGVSQSPSNKVTEKGKDVELRCDPISGHTALYWYRQSLGQGLEFLIYFQGNSAPDKSGLPSDRFSAERTGGSVSTLTIQRTQQEDSAVYLCASSLVRLDYNEQFFGPGTRLTVL.

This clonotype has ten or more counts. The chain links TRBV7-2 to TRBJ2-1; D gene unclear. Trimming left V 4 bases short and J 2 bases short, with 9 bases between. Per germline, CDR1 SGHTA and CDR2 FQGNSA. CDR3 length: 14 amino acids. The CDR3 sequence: CASSSRQTYNEQFF. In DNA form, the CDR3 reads TGTGCCAGCAGCTCCAGACAAACCTACAATGAGCAGTTCTTC.

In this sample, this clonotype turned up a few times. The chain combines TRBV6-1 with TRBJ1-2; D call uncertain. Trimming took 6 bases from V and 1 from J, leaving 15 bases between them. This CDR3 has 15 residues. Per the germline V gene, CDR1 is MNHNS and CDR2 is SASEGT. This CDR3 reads CASRTRSGDNYGYTF. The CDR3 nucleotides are TGTGCCAGCAGAACCCGCAGTGGAGATAACTATGGCTACACCTTC.

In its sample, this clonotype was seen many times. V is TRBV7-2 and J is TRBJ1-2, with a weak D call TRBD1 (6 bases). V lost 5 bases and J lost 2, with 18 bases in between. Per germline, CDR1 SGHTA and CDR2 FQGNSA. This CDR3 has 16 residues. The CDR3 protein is CASSLIAVGGNYGYTF. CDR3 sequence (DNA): TGTGCCAGCAGCCTCATTGCGGTAGGGGGAAACTATGGCTACACCTTC.

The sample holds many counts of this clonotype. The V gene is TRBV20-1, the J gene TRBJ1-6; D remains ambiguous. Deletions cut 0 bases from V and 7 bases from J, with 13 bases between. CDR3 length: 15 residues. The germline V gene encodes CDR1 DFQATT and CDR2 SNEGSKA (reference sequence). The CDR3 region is CSARDWGGINSPLHF. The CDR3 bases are TGCAGTGCTAGAGATTGGGGAGGAATCAATTCACCCCTCCACTTT.

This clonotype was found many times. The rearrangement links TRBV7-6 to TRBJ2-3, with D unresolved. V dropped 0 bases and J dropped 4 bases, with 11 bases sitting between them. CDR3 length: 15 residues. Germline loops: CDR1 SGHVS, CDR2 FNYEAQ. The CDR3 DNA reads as TGTGCCAGCAGCTTAGCCCTATCCACGGCAGATACGCAGTATTTT. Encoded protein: CASSLALSTADTQYF.

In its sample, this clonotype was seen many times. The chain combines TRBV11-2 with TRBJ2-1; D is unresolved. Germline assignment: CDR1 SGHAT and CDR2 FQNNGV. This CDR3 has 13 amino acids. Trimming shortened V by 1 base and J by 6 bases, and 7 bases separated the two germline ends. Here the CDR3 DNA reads TGTGCCAGCAGCTTAGTCCGCCGCAATGAGCAGTTCTTC. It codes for CASSLVRRNEQFF.

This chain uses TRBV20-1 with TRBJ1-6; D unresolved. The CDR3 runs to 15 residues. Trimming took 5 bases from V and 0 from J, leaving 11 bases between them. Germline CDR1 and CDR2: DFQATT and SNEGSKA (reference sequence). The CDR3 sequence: CSAPTRSSYNSPLHF. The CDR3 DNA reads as TGCAGTGCTCCAACACGTAGCTCCTATAATTCACCCCTCCACTTT.

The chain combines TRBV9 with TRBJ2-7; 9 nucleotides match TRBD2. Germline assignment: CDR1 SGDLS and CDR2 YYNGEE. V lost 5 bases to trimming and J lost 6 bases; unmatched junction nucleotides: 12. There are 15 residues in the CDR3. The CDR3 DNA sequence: TGTGCCAGCAGTCCAATAGCGGGGGCGCTGGCCGAGCAGTACTTC. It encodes CASSPIAGALAEQYF.